This T cell receptor beta chain came from a study of T cells in Graves' hyperthyroidism and ophthalmopathy. CDR1 is SGHNT, CDR2 YENEEA, per germline. V was pared by 5 bases and J by 0 bases, with 7 bases between. CDR3 length equals 13 residues. There are many counts of this clonotype. Antigen specificity is unknown. Amplification yielded TCR beta CDR3 regions, with RNA transcripts as the source. Initially, a first-round RT-PCR of the TCR CDR3 employed the HTBI primer set. TCRdb processed the multiplex PCR reads anew with MiXCR; each CDR3 protein has one entry. Of 400,000 to 500,000 distinct CDR3 sequences listed, about 15% are singletons. General observations from the study: Blood samples included most of the expanded thyroid clonotypes exceeding 0.001.

Sequenced input: blood. The receptor was derived from a man between 18 and 35 years old with Graves' ophthalmopathy. This chain connects TRBV11-3 to TRBJ1-1; D remains ambiguous. The CDR3 DNA reads TGTGCCAGCAGCCGCCGGGTGAACACTGAAGCTTTCTTT. It codes for CASSRRVNTEAFF.